This T cell receptor beta chain was observed in a study of radiotherapy plus CTLA-4 blockade in lung cancer. From germline, CDR1 is MGHDK and CDR2 SYGVNS. With V trimmed by 8 bases and J by 8 bases, 5 bases remained unmatched. The CDR3 sequence is 13 residues long. Sequencing used immunoSEQ multiplex PCR; TCRdb keeps in-frame clones, though not all of them. The sample records more than 95,000 clones, around 75% being singletons. The V gene is TRBV25-1, the J gene TRBJ1-4; the match to TRBD1 covers 10 bases. The receptor's source is a human donor with non-small cell lung cancer who had a partial response to radiotherapy plus ipilimumab. This specimen was peripheral blood, taken from a patient treated with radiotherapy plus ipilimumab. CDR3 loop: CASSGQGWEKLFF. CDR3 bases: TGTGCCAGCTCGGGACAGGGGTGGGAAAAACTGTTTTTT.